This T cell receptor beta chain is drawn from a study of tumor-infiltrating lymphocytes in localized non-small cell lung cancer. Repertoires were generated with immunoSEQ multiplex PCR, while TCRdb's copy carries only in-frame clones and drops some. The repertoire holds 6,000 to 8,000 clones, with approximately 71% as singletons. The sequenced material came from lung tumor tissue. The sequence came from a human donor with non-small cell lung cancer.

The DNA for the CDR3 is TGTGCCAGCAGCTTGACTAGCGGGAGGGCCGTGGACGAGCAGTACTTC. This sequence encodes CASSLTSGRAVDEQYF. The V gene is TRBV7-6, the J gene TRBJ2-7; TRBD2 agrees at 14 bases. Looked up from germline, CDR1 is SGHVS and CDR2 is FNYEAQ. V lost 3 bases and J lost 5; bases outside the gene matches: 6. The CDR3 is made up of 16 amino acids.